The rows below give T cell receptor beta chains drawn from one sample of a study of blood T cells in healthy people across ages. TCRdb redid the calling of the 5' RACE reads with MiXCR, one entry per CDR3 protein. The sample lists about 1.8 million distinct CDR3 sequences, just under 50% seen once, with approximately 2.1% in the top ten. Material: blood. The receptors derive from a woman between 35 and 50 years old in good health. The CDR3 runs from the conserved cysteine through the conserved F or W. The D gene is left open where the match is weak. A row's size may be missing; if present it is once, few, many or a size class.

j_call clone_size v_call d_call cdr3_aa cdr3_nt
TRBJ2-3 NA TRBV2 TRBD2 CASQKTGTSGGDTQYF TGTGCCAGTCAGAAAACCGGGACTAGCGGGGGAGATACGCAGTATTTT
TRBJ2-7 NA TRBV7-2 NA CASSSSGASSYEQYF TGTGCCAGCAGTTCCTCGGGGGCGAGCTCCTACGAGCAGTACTTC
TRBJ1-1 NA TRBV27 NA CASSFSAMNTEAFF TGTGCCAGCAGTTTCTCCGCGATGAACACTGAAGCTTTCTTT
TRBJ2-1 NA TRBV9 NA CASSRFGHNEQFF TGTGCCAGCAGCAGGTTCGGCCACAATGAGCAGTTCTTC
TRBJ2-4 NA TRBV7-2 NA CASSLALKAQNIQYF TGTGCCAGCAGCTTAGCGCTCAAAGCCCAAAACATTCAGTACTTC
TRBJ1-6 NA TRBV15 NA CATSRSQENSPLHF TGTGCCACCAGCAGATCACAGGAAAATTCACCCCTCCACTTT
TRBJ2-5 NA TRBV7-2 TRBD1 CASSEREALPRGETQYF TGTGCCAGCAGCGAACGCGAAGCTCTCCCCAGGGGGGAGACCCAGTACTTC
TRBJ2-7 NA TRBV13 TRBD2 CASGPWGGSSYEQYF TGTGCCAGCGGCCCCTGGGGGGGTAGCTCCTACGAGCAGTACTTC
TRBJ1-2 few TRBV27 NA CASSLRAGAEYGYTF TGTGCCAGCAGTTTAAGAGCGGGGGCGGAGTATGGCTACACCTTC
TRBJ2-3 NA TRBV7-2 NA CASGGFGDTQYF TGTGCCAGCGGGGGCTTTGGAGATACGCAGTATTTT
TRBJ2-1 NA TRBV12-3/TRBV12-4 TRBD2 CASSLRVAGGRDNEQFF TGTGCCAGCAGTTTAAGGGTCGCGGGGGGACGGGACAATGAGCAGTTCTTC
TRBJ2-3 few TRBV27 NA CASSSGFSTDTQYF TGTGCCAGCAGTAGCGGGTTTAGCACAGATACGCAGTATTTT
TRBJ1-2 few TRBV29-1 NA CSVVSYGYTF TGCAGCGTTGTGAGCTATGGCTACACCTTC
TRBJ2-1 few TRBV9 NA CASSIERGGYNEQFF TGTGCCAGCAGCATCGAAAGGGGCGGGTACAATGAGCAGTTCTTC
TRBJ2-1 NA TRBV4-2 NA CASSQVRGLSYNEQFF TGTGCCAGCAGCCAAGTCCGGGGGTTATCATACAATGAGCAGTTCTTC
TRBJ2-1 NA TRBV7-2 TRBD2 CASSALQRGGRDEQFF TGTGCCAGCAGCGCCCTACAGCGGGGGGGCCGAGATGAGCAGTTCTTC
TRBJ2-1 NA TRBV20-1 TRBD2 CSARVGRGANNEQFF TGCAGTGCTAGAGTTGGGCGGGGGGCTAACAATGAGCAGTTCTTC
TRBJ1-1 NA TRBV7-9 NA CASSSRGSGAFF TGTGCCAGCAGCTCAAGAGGGTCCGGAGCTTTCTTT
TRBJ2-1 NA TRBV25-1 TRBD1 CASMGQGSYNEQFF TGTGCCAGCATGGGACAGGGATCCTACAATGAGCAGTTCTTC
TRBJ1-2 NA TRBV25-1 NA CASSEPHQGDYGYTF TGTGCCAGCAGTGAACCTCACCAGGGAGACTATGGCTACACCTTC
TRBJ2-7 few TRBV7-2 TRBD2 CASSLDSGAGGLYEQYF TGTGCCAGCAGCTTAGATTCCGGAGCGGGGGGGCTCTACGAGCAGTACTTC
TRBJ1-6 few TRBV4-3 TRBD1 CASSRSGQGINNSPLHF TGCGCCAGCAGCCGCTCGGGACAGGGAATTAATAATTCACCCCTCCACTTT
TRBJ2-3 NA TRBV9 NA CASSDLTPVGTTDTQYF TGTGCCAGCAGCGACCTGACTCCTGTCGGGACTACAGATACGCAGTATTTT
TRBJ2-1 NA TRBV13 TRBD1 CASSLGRGRRDNEQFF TGTGCCAGCAGCTTGGGCAGGGGGCGAAGGGACAATGAGCAGTTCTTC
TRBJ2-1 few TRBV6-1 TRBD2 CASSPRPHTSGALSYNEQFF TGTGCCAGCAGCCCCCGACCCCATACTAGCGGGGCCCTCTCCTACAATGAGCAGTTCTTC
TRBJ2-5 few TRBV6-2/TRBV6-3 TRBD2 CASSDEGTRDQETQYF TGTGCCAGCAGCGACGAGGGGACTAGGGACCAAGAGACCCAGTACTTC
TRBJ2-7 NA TRBV7-2 TRBD2 CASSVSGGFTYEQYF TGTGCCAGCAGCGTAAGCGGGGGGTTTACCTACGAGCAGTACTTC
TRBJ2-5 NA TRBV7-8 NA CASSAPGWETQYF TGTGCCAGCAGCGCACCCGGTTGGGAGACCCAGTACTTC
TRBJ2-7 NA TRBV4-1 NA CASSQDSGLARRQYF TGCGCCAGCAGCCAAGATTCGGGCCTAGCCCGTCGCCAGTACTTC
TRBJ2-1 NA TRBV25-1 NA CASGLSGFGGNEQFF TGTGCCAGCGGATTAAGCGGGTTTGGGGGCAATGAGCAGTTCTTC
TRBJ2-5 few TRBV27 TRBD1 CASSSDRGLVETQYF TGTGCCAGCAGTTCGGACAGGGGGCTGGTAGAGACCCAGTACTTC
TRBJ2-1 few TRBV29-1 TRBD1 CSDTTGGAWEQFF TGCAGCGATACTACAGGGGGCGCATGGGAGCAGTTCTTC
TRBJ1-5 few TRBV7-8 NA CASSSAGTYQPQHF TGTGCCAGCAGCTCCGCCGGGACCTATCAGCCCCAGCATTTT
TRBJ2-5 NA TRBV7-9 NA CASSDTGPQETQYF TGTGCCAGCAGCGACACCGGACCCCAAGAGACCCAGTACTTC
TRBJ2-5 many TRBV7-2 NA CASSLDYQETQYF TGTGCCAGCAGCTTAGACTACCAAGAGACCCAGTACTTC
TRBJ2-4 NA TRBV9 NA CASNSPRDKNIQYF TGTGCCAGCAACTCTCCGCGGGACAAAAACATTCAGTACTTC
TRBJ1-1 NA TRBV20-1 TRBD1 CSARDLQGRDTEAFF TGCAGTGCTAGAGATTTACAGGGGAGGGACACTGAAGCTTTCTTT
TRBJ2-7 few TRBV29-1 TRBD1 CSVGMSDRAYEQYF TGCAGCGTTGGAATGTCGGACAGGGCCTACGAGCAGTACTTC
TRBJ1-5 NA TRBV3-1 TRBD1 CASSQDPGTGNQPQHF TGTGCCAGCAGCCAAGATCCTGGGACAGGGAATCAGCCCCAGCATTTT
TRBJ2-7 NA TRBV20-1 TRBD2 CSARGGSGRNEQYF TGCAGTGCTCGGGGGGGGTCAGGGAGGAACGAGCAGTACTTC
TRBJ2-5 NA TRBV20-1 NA CSAPRASVRETQYF TGCAGTGCCCCTAGGGCTAGCGTTCGGGAGACCCAGTACTTC
TRBJ2-5 NA TRBV28 NA CASSFGDRGGGETQYF TGTGCCAGCAGTTTCGGGGATCGAGGGGGTGGGGAGACCCAGTACTTC
TRBJ1-4 few TRBV25-1 NA CASSGAEATNEKLFF TGTGCCAGCAGTGGGGCAGAAGCAACTAATGAAAAACTGTTTTTT
TRBJ2-1 once TRBV11-2 NA CASSSGQLMAYEQFF TGTGCCAGCAGCTCAGGACAGCTGATGGCCTACGAGCAGTTCTTC
TRBJ2-3 NA TRBV7-2 NA CASSPGRPADTQYF TGTGCCAGCAGCCCGGGTCGCCCTGCAGATACGCAGTATTTT
TRBJ2-3 NA TRBV7-2 TRBD2 CASSLGLGGARDTQYF TGTGCCAGCAGCTTAGGGCTGGGAGGGGCTAGAGATACGCAGTATTTT
TRBJ2-1 NA TRBV9 NA CASSVGQSPYNEQFF TGTGCCAGCAGCGTAGGACAGTCGCCCTACAATGAGCAGTTCTTC